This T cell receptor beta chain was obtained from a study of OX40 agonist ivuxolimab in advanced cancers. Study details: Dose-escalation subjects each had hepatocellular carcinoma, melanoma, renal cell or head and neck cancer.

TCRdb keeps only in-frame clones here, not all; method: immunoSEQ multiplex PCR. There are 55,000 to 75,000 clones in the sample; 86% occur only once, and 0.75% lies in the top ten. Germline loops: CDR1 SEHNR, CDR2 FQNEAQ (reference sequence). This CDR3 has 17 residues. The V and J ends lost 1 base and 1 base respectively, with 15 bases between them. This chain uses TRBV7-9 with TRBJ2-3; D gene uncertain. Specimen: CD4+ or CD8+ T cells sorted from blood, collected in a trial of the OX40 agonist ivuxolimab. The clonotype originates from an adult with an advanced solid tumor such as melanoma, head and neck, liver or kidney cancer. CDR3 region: CASSLGLSLIGTDTQYF. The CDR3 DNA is TGTGCCAGCAGCTTAGGTTTATCCCTCATAGGCACAGATACGCAGTATTTT.